These 3 T cell receptor beta chains were sequenced from one sample in a study of PD-L1 blockade in urothelial cancer. Time point: pretreatment peripheral blood. Data came from immunoSEQ multiplex PCR; TCRdb stores just in-frame clones and leaves some out. The sample shows around 50,000 clones, around 86% of them seen only once. This specimen consisted of PBMCs, obtained around atezolizumab (anti-PD-L1) treatment. These TCRs come from a man in his fifties with urothelial cancer.

V is TRBV5-1 and J is TRBJ2-5; 7 bases align to TRBD1. CDR1 SGHRS and CDR2 YFSETQ come from the germline V gene. CDR3 length equals 14 residues. Trimming took 8 bases from V and 5 from J; bases not matched to a gene: 12. The CDR3 loop reads CASRPGQHTETQYF. CDR3 bases: TGCGCCAGTCGACCGGGACAGCACACCGAGACCCAGTACTTC.

The chain employs TRBV27 and TRBJ2-5; 14 bases match TRBD2. Germline V gene sequence: CDR1 MNHEY, CDR2 SMNVEV (reference sequence). The CDR3 runs to 17 residues. V shed 5 bases and J 5 bases; nucleotides not matched to a gene: 10. CDR3 sequence: CASSQRLAGGPGETQYF. In nucleotides, the CDR3 is TGTGCCAGCAGTCAAAGACTAGCGGGAGGGCCGGGGGAGACCCAGTACTTC.

V gene TRBV4-2 combines with J gene TRBJ1-1; 11 nucleotides agree with TRBD1. Germline-derived CDR1 and CDR2 are LGHNA and YNFKEQ. V trimming: 4 bases; J trimming: 0 bases; junction bases outside the gene matches: 7. The CDR3 runs 17 residues. Here the CDR3 DNA reads TGTGCCAGCAGCCGGGGGGACAGGGGGAGGATGAACACTGAAGCTTTCTTT. Translation: CASSRGDRGRMNTEAFF.